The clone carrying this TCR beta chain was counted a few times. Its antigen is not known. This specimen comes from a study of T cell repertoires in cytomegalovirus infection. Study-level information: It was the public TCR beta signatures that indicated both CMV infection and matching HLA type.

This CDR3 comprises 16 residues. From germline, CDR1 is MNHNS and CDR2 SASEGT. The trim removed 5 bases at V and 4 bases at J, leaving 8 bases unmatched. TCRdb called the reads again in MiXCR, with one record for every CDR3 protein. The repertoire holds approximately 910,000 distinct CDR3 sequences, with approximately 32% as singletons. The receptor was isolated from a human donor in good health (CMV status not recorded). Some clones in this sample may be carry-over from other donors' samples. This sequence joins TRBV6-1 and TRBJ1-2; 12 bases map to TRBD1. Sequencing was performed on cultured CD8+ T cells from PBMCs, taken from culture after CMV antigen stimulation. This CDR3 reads CASSSGQGALVYGYTF. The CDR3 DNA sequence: TGTGCCAGCAGTTCGGGACAGGGGGCGTTAGTCTATGGCTACACCTTC.